Below are 12 T cell receptor beta chains sequenced from a single sample in a study of a mutant IDH1 vaccine in newly diagnosed glioma. TCRdb's table, derived via immunoSEQ multiplex PCR, lists solely in-frame clones and lacks some. The sample consists of tens of thousands of clones, about four fifths of them appearing once. These receptors lack a known antigen. Time point in this sample: week 11, during vaccination. Mutant IDH1 20-mer peptide, at 300 ug, made up each vaccine dose, with topical imiquimod. Sequenced here: PBMCs, sampled from a glioma patient whose treatment included an IDH1 peptide vaccine. These receptors originate from a man aged 45-65 years with glioma.

The sample holds a few counts of this clone. The J gene is TRBJ2-1, the V gene TRBV6-5; D unresolved. The CDR3 spans 11 residues. The germline V gene has CDR1 MNHEY and CDR2 SVGAGI. Between the trimmed V and J ends, which lost 2 bases and 9 bases, there was a span of 5 bases. The CDR3 nucleotides read TGTGCCAGCAGTTACGGGTTTGAGCAGTTCTTC. Translating it yields CASSYGFEQFF.

The chain carries TRBV19 and TRBJ1-5; 8 bases fit TRBD1. The CDR3 is 16 amino acids. Germline V CDR1 and CDR2: LNHDA, SQIVND (reference sequence). The V segment lost 5 bases and the J segment 4 bases; nucleotides outside the gene matches: 10. CDR3 region: CASSFRTGLGNQPQHF. The CDR3 DNA sequence: TGTGCCAGTAGTTTCCGGACAGGGCTGGGGAATCAGCCCCAGCATTTT.

In its sample, this clone was seen once. The V and J genes are TRBV6-1 and TRBJ2-7, with D possibly being TRBD1 (6 bases). The V gene lost 6 bases and the J gene lost 2 bases, with 17 bases spanning the gap. Germline CDR1 reads MNHNS; CDR2 reads SASEGT. The CDR3 spans 15 residues. The chain's CDR3 is CASSPLPGQTYEQYF. In DNA form, the CDR3 reads TGTGCCAGCAGCCCTCTCCCTGGACAGACCTACGAGCAGTACTTC.

The rearrangement uses TRBV7-6 and TRBJ2-5; tentative D call: TRBD1 (5 bases). V was trimmed by 5 bases and J by 2 bases, leaving 15 bases between them. The germline gives CDR1 SGHVS, CDR2 FNYEAQ. The length of the CDR3 is 15 residues. DNA for the CDR3: TGTGCCAGCAGCCCATCCAGGGTGGTTCAAGAGACCCAGTACTTC. This sequence encodes CASSPSRVVQETQYF.

The genes are TRBV5-1 and TRBJ1-5, with unresolved D. The CDR3 is 15 amino acids. The V end lost 1 base, the J end lost 4 bases, and 12 bases lay between the germline ends. CDR1 is SGHRS and CDR2 is YFSETQ in the germline V gene. CDR3 bases: TGCGCCAGCAGCTTGTCGGCAGGACCGAATCAGCCCCAGCATTTT. Translation gives CASSLSAGPNQPQHF.

The rearrangement links TRBV30 to TRBJ2-1; the D gene could be TRBD1 or TRBD2 (6 bases each). The V end lost 3 bases, the J end lost 8 bases, and 26 bases lay between the germline ends. The CDR3 has 17 residues. Germline CDR1 reads GTSNPN; CDR2 reads SVGIG (reference sequence). For the CDR3, the DNA is TGTGCCTGGAGAGGTTTGAGAGGGGGGCTCCCCGGCCATGAGCAGTTCTTC. This encodes CAWRGLRGGLPGHEQFF.

This chain uses TRBV2 with TRBJ2-2; D call uncertain. V lost 6 bases and J 4 bases, leaving 6 bases between the germline ends. The CDR3 is 12 residues long. In germline, CDR1 is SNHLY, CDR2 FYNNEI. CDR3 amino acids: CASSKGTGELFF. CDR3 nucleotide sequence: TGTGCCAGCAGCAAGGGCACCGGGGAGCTGTTTTTT.

This chain connects TRBV7-9 to TRBJ1-2; no reliable D call. Trimming removed 8 bases at V and 1 base at J, with 8 bases between. From germline, CDR1 is SEHNR and CDR2 FQNEAQ (reference sequence). The CDR3 contains 12 residues. CDR3: CASRGLNYGYTF. The CDR3 DNA reads as TGTGCCAGCCGAGGGCTTAACTATGGCTACACCTTC.

This clone was seen just once. The chain employs TRBV2 and TRBJ1-5; D perhaps matches TRBD1 (5 bases). Trimming removed 6 bases at V and 5 bases at J, with 11 bases between. Germline-derived CDR1 and CDR2 are SNHLY and FYNNEI. The CDR3 runs 13 residues. The CDR3 DNA reads TGTGCCAGCAGCCCCGAAGGGGATCAGCCCCAGCATTTT. It codes for CASSPEGDQPQHF.

The chain combines TRBV19 with TRBJ1-2; tentatively, D is TRBD1 (5 bases). Germline CDR1 LNHDA, CDR2 SQIVND (reference sequence). The CDR3 has 13 residues. V shed 6 bases and J shed 2 bases, with 10 bases lying between them. CDR3 DNA sequence: TGTGCCAGTAGGGGGGGTCCAAACTATGGCTACACCTTC. Translated: CASRGGPNYGYTF.

V usage is TRBV19 and J usage is TRBJ2-1; no definite D call. The CDR3 covers 11 residues. Germline assignment: CDR1 LNHDA and CDR2 SQIVND (reference sequence). Trimming stripped 4 bases from V and 6 bases from J, with 4 bases between. The CDR3 sequence is CASSTLNEQFF. The CDR3 bases are TGTGCCAGTAGTACGCTCAATGAGCAGTTCTTC.

This chain joins TRBV6-6 and TRBJ2-5; D not certain. V lost 2 bases, J lost 5 bases, and 3 bases lay in between. Germline V lookup: CDR1 MNHNY, CDR2 SVGAGI (reference sequence). The CDR3 is made up of 11 amino acids. The CDR3 bases are TGTGCCAGCAGTTACGACGAGACCCAGTACTTC. It is translated as CASSYDETQYF.